A selection of T cell receptor beta chains follows, all from one sample in a study of shared clonotypes between healthy human individuals. Repertoires were generated with immunoSEQ multiplex PCR, while TCRdb's copy carries only in-frame clones and drops some. Of about 1.1 million clones in the sample, roughly 74% were seen once. Sequencing was carried out using memory CD4+ T cells from PBMCs. All receptors come from a man aged 18 to 30 in good health. Some clones in this sample may be carry-over from other donors' samples. CDR3s include the opening cysteine and the closing phenylalanine or tryptophan. A D gene is named only where the DNA matches it firmly. Clone size, where shown, is once, few, many, or a class for clones that have expanded.

-,TRBJ1-2,-,TRBV27,TGTGCCAGCAGTTTATCAGGGGGTCGTGGCTACACCTTC,CASSLSGGRGYTF
-,TRBJ2-7,TRBD2,TRBV11-2,TGTGCCAGCAGCCGAGGCTCTGGAATGGCGGGAGCAGGGGAGCAGTACTTC,CASSRGSGMAGAGEQYF
-,TRBJ1-2,TRBD1,TRBV30,TGTGCCTGCCACGACAGGGGAATATCCTACACCTTC,CACHDRGISYTF
-,TRBJ2-3,-,TRBV5-1,TGCGCCAGCAGCTTGAGGCCCACAGATACGCAGTATTTT,CASSLRPTDTQYF
-,TRBJ2-7,TRBD2,TRBV2,TGTGCCAGCAAATCCGGGACTAGCGCCTACGAGCAGTACTTC,CASKSGTSAYEQYF
-,TRBJ1-1,-,TRBV18,TGTGCCAGCTCACCATCAGGGGTCTCGGATTACGAAGCTTTCTTT,CASSPSGVSDYEAFF
-,TRBJ2-2,-,TRBV18,TGTGCCAGCTCGAGTTTCACCGGGGAGCTGTTTTTT,CASSSFTGELFF
few,TRBJ2-7,-,TRBV29-1,TGCAGCGCCCAAACAGTCGAGCAGTACTTC,CSAQTVEQYF
-,TRBJ1-3,-,TRBV11-1,TGTGCCAGCACTACGGAGCGGGGAAACACCATATATTTT,CASTTERGNTIYF
-,TRBJ2-5,TRBD2,TRBV6-5,TGTGCCAGCAAACTAGCGGGAGACCAAGAGACCCAGTACTTC,CASKLAGDQETQYF
-,TRBJ2-7,-,TRBV4-2,TGTGCCAGCAGCCAAGATGTGAACGAGCAGTACTTC,CASSQDVNEQYF
-,TRBJ2-7,-,TRBV28,TGTGCCAGCAGTTTCCAGGCCCCCTACGAGCAGTACTTC,CASSFQAPYEQYF
-,TRBJ2-2,TRBD1,TRBV9,TGTGCCAGCAGCGTTCTCGACAGGGTGGCCGGGGAGCTGTTTTTT,CASSVLDRVAGELFF
once,TRBJ1-2,TRBD1,TRBV28,TGTGCCAGCAGTCCACCCCGACAGGGGCCTCTTGATGGCTACACCTTC,CASSPPRQGPLDGYTF
-,TRBJ1-4,-,TRBV18,TGTGCCAGCTCACCAATGAGACAGTCGACGACTTCTAATGAAAAACTGTTTTTT,CASSPMRQSTTSNEKLFF
few,TRBJ2-2,-,TRBV7-9,TGTGCCAGCAGCCCAACGGTTGATGGGGAGCTGTTTTTT,CASSPTVDGELFF
-,TRBJ1-3,-,TRBV9,TGTGCCAGCAGCGTCAACGGCGTGGCGACGGTATCTGGAAACACCATATATTTT,CASSVNGVATVSGNTIYF